These T cell receptor beta chains were read from a single sample in a study of cytomegalovirus exposure and HLA in healthy donors. The method was immunoSEQ multiplex PCR; TCRdb's version includes in-frame clones alone and lacks a portion of them. This sample carries some 190,000 clones, over 60% of them seen once, and the ten largest clones take approximately 2%. Sequenced material: PBMCs. The receptors derive from a woman aged 30 to 39 in good health and CMV-seropositive. Both conserved end residues are part of each CDR3. D genes are given only for firm matches. Clone size is given for some rows only: seen once, a few or many times, or a class if the clone is expanded.

>TRBV20-1|NA|NA|TRBJ2-1
TGCAGTGCTACGATCGAGCATGAGCAGTTCTTC
CSATIEHEQFF
>TRBV7-9|few|TRBD1|TRBJ1-1
TGTGCCAGCAGCCTTACAGGGGAGAACACTGAAGCTTTCTTT
CASSLTGENTEAFF
>TRBV28|NA|NA|TRBJ2-1
TGTGCCAGCAGTTTTCTCTACAATGAGCAGTTCTTC
CASSFLYNEQFF
>TRBV19|few|NA|TRBJ1-5
TGTGCCAGTAGCAGTTTTGTAGGGGGTCAGCCCCAGCATTTT
CASSSFVGGQPQHF
>TRBV5-1|many|NA|TRBJ2-7
TGCGCCAGCAGCTTGGGACGGACAGCCACCTACGAGCAGTACTTC
CASSLGRTATYEQYF
>TRBV11-2|few|NA|TRBJ1-1
TGTGCCAGCAGCCCTACCACCAACACTGAAGCTTTCTTT
CASSPTTNTEAFF
>TRBV6-5|NA|TRBD1|TRBJ2-1
TGTGCCAGCAGGGGGACAGGGAGGGGGAATGAGCAGTTCTTC
CASRGTGRGNEQFF
>TRBV5-1|NA|TRBD1|TRBJ2-1
TGCGCCAGCAGCCGGACAGGGCAACCCTACAATGAGCAGTTCTTC
CASSRTGQPYNEQFF
>TRBV15|NA|TRBD1|TRBJ1-4
TGTGCCACCAGCAGACAACAGGGGGTAGGGGGAAAACTGTTTTTT
CATSRQQGVGGKLFF
>TRBV11-3|NA|NA|TRBJ2-1
TGTGCCAGCAGCCTCGGTTCCTACAATGAGCAGTTCTTC
CASSLGSYNEQFF
>TRBV30|once|NA|TRBJ2-5
TGTGCCTGGAGCCGTTTTGCCGCAGGGCAAGAGACCCAGTACTTC
CAWSRFAAGQETQYF
>TRBV6-5|NA|NA|TRBJ2-7
TGTGCCAGCAGTTACTCTCCAGCGAGGAAGGCCTACGAGCAGTACTTC
CASSYSPARKAYEQYF
>TRBV4-2|NA|TRBD2|TRBJ2-7
TGTGCCAGCAGCCAAGATGCTAGCGGGGGCGATCTCTCCTACGAGCAGTACTTC
CASSQDASGGDLSYEQYF
>TRBV7-6|NA|TRBD1|TRBJ1-4
TGTGCCAGCAGCGCGCGACAGGGGGAATATAATGAAAAACTGTTTTTT
CASSARQGEYNEKLFF
>TRBV29-1|once|NA|TRBJ2-5
TGCAGCGTTGAATCAGGACAAGAGACCCAGTACTTC
CSVESGQETQYF
>TRBV11-2|NA|NA|TRBJ1-4
TGTGCCAGCAGCTTAGATCCCGGGCAGGGCTCGACTAATGAAAAACTGTTTTTT
CASSLDPGQGSTNEKLFF
>TRBV4-2|NA|TRBD1|TRBJ1-3
TGTGCCAGCAGCCAAGATAGAGGGGGCAAGTCGGGAAACACCATATATTTT
CASSQDRGGKSGNTIYF
>TRBV15|NA|NA|TRBJ1-1
TGTGCCACCAGCAGCTATCAGGGAAGCAACACTGAAGCTTTCTTT
CATSSYQGSNTEAFF
>TRBV7-2|NA|NA|TRBJ2-6
TGTGCCAGCAGCTTAGCCAGCTCTGGGGCCAACGTCCTGACTTTC
CASSLASSGANVLTF
>TRBV6-5|NA|NA|TRBJ1-2
TGTGCCAGCAGGTACGGCCCGCGGGGCTACACCTTC
CASRYGPRGYTF
>TRBV7-6|NA|TRBD1|TRBJ1-1
TGTGCCAGCAGCGCTACAGGGGGCACTGAAGCTTTCTTT
CASSATGGTEAFF
>TRBV15|NA|NA|TRBJ1-1
TGTGCCACCAGCAGCTCCTTCGGACAGATTGAAGCTTTCTTT
CATSSSFGQIEAFF
>TRBV30|NA|NA|TRBJ1-1
TGTGCCTGGAGTGTACAGGCGGGGGTCACTGAAGCTTTCTTT
CAWSVQAGVTEAFF
>TRBV7-6|NA|TRBD1|TRBJ2-3
TGTGCCAGCAGCTTAGTGCAAGACACCGGGACAGGGGTAGATACGCAGTATTTT
CASSLVQDTGTGVDTQYF
>TRBV7-2|NA|NA|TRBJ1-2
TGTGCCAGCAGCTTAGCGCGAGGTAGAACAGGAGACTATGGCTACACCTTC
CASSLARGRTGDYGYTF
>TRBV28|NA|NA|TRBJ2-1
TGTGCCAGCAGTTTGGGGAGAACCAATGAGCAGTTCTTC
CASSLGRTNEQFF
>TRBV7-2|NA|NA|TRBJ2-7
TGTGCCAGCAGCTTAGGTCCAGCGCCGCACGAGCAGTACTTC
CASSLGPAPHEQYF
>TRBV28|few|TRBD1|TRBJ1-5
TGTGCCAGCAGTCCTCGGACAGGGCATCAGCCCCAGCATTTT
CASSPRTGHQPQHF
>TRBV7-8|NA|NA|TRBJ1-2
TGTGCCAGCAGCTTCTTGGAGAACTATGGCTACACCTTC
CASSFLENYGYTF
>TRBV19|NA|TRBD1|TRBJ1-4
TGTGCCAGTAGAGTGGACAGGGATGAAAAACTGTTTTTT
CASRVDRDEKLFF
>TRBV6-6|NA|NA|TRBJ1-1
TGTGCCATGGGGGGGGGCCAGCAGTCAAACACTGAAGCTTTCTTT
CAMGGGQQSNTEAFF
>TRBV28|once|NA|TRBJ1-4
TGTGCCAGCAGTACCGTCGGGAGGACTAATGAAAAACTGTTTTTT
CASSTVGRTNEKLFF
>TRBV5-6|NA|TRBD2|TRBJ2-5
TGTGCCAGCAGCTTAGCGGGGGAGAAGACCCAGTACTTC
CASSLAGEKTQYF
>TRBV7-8|NA|NA|TRBJ2-7
TGTGCCAGCAGCATCACCCGGGGATCCTACGAGCAGTACTTC
CASSITRGSYEQYF
>TRBV7-9|NA|TRBD1|TRBJ1-6
TGTGCCAGCAGCCGACAGGGGTTGGATTCACCCCTCCACTTT
CASSRQGLDSPLHF
>TRBV5-1|few|NA|TRBJ2-7
TGCGCCAGCAGCTGGCAGTTTGTGGACGAGCAGTACTTC
CASSWQFVDEQYF
>TRBV5-6|NA|TRBD1|TRBJ2-5
TGTGCCAGCAGCTTGGTCGCAGGGGGCCGGGAGACCCAGTACTTC
CASSLVAGGRETQYF
>TRBV28|NA|NA|TRBJ1-5
TGTGCCAGCAGTTTTAGGACAGCGTATAGCAATCAGCCCCAGCATTTT
CASSFRTAYSNQPQHF
>TRBV18|NA|TRBD1|TRBJ1-4
TGTGCCAGCTCATCGGAGACAGGGGGTGAAAAACTGTTTTTT
CASSSETGGEKLFF
>TRBV6-1|NA|NA|TRBJ2-5
TGTGCCAGCAGTGACACATGGGAGACCCAGTACTTC
CASSDTWETQYF
>TRBV28|NA|TRBD2|TRBJ2-1
TGTGCCAGCAGTTTCGGCGGGAGCTCCTACAATGAGCAGTTCTTC
CASSFGGSSYNEQFF
>TRBV27|NA|NA|TRBJ2-5
TGTGCCAGCAGTTTTGGCGGGACGCAAGAGACCCAGTACTTC
CASSFGGTQETQYF
>TRBV6-5|NA|NA|TRBJ2-7
TGTGCCAGCAGTTACGCTAGACAGGTCAGCTCCTACGAGCAGTACTTC
CASSYARQVSSYEQYF
>TRBV28|NA|NA|TRBJ2-3
TGTGCCAGCGGACTGAGCACAGATACGCAGTATTTT
CASGLSTDTQYF
>TRBV20-1|NA|NA|TRBJ2-7
TGCAGCTCCCTAGGAGTGGGCGAGCAGTACTTC
CSSLGVGEQYF
>TRBV2|NA|TRBD2|TRBJ2-5
TGTGCCAGCAGCCCTAGCGGGGGGGCGGGCGAGACCCAGTACTTC
CASSPSGGAGETQYF
>TRBV7-2|NA|NA|TRBJ2-7
TGTGCCAGCAGCTCGGGACAAATCTCCTACGAGCAGTACTTC
CASSSGQISYEQYF
>TRBV5-8|medium-sized|NA|TRBJ1-5
TGTGCCAGCAGCTTGGAAGGGGCTAGCAATCAGCCCCAGCATTTT
CASSLEGASNQPQHF
>TRBV9|NA|NA|TRBJ1-3
TGTGCCAGCAGCGCTCACCCGACTGACTCTGGAAACACCATATATTTT
CASSAHPTDSGNTIYF
>TRBV5-1|NA|TRBD2|TRBJ2-3
TGCGCCAGCAGCCCGTTAGCGGGAGGGAGCACAGATACGCAGTATTTT
CASSPLAGGSTDTQYF
>TRBV11-2|few|TRBD1|TRBJ1-3
TGTGCCAGCAGGACGACAGGGGGTGGAAACACCATATATTTT
CASRTTGGGNTIYF
>TRBV29-1|NA|NA|TRBJ2-7
TGCAGCGTTGGATACAACTCCTACGAGCAGTACTTC
CSVGYNSYEQYF
>TRBV5-4|NA|TRBD1|TRBJ2-7
TGTGCCAGCAGCTTGGAACAGGGGGGCCCCTACGAGCAGTACTTC
CASSLEQGGPYEQYF
>TRBV18|NA|NA|TRBJ1-1
TGTGCCAGCTCACCAAGGGTATCCAGGGAAAACACTGAAGCTTTCTTT
CASSPRVSRENTEAFF
>TRBV5-4|NA|NA|TRBJ1-6
TGTGCCAGCAGCAGGGGGTCTAATTCACCCCTCCACTTT
CASSRGSNSPLHF